The 31 T cell receptor beta chains given below trace back to one sample, sequenced in a study of T cells after yellow fever vaccination. TCRdb processed the 5' RACE reads anew with MiXCR; each CDR3 protein has one entry. In the table there are around 300,000 distinct CDR3 sequences, over 4% of which are singletons. Specimen: PBMCs, collected 5 days after the yellow fever booster vaccination. The source of these receptors is a man aged 18 to 30 who received the YFV17D yellow fever vaccine.

The chain uses TRBV11-2 and TRBJ2-5, with D possibly being TRBD1 or TRBD2 (5 bases each). Germline CDR1 reads SGHAT; CDR2 reads FQNNGV. CDR3 length: 16 amino acids. V lost 5 bases, J lost 6 bases, and 22 bases lay in between. DNA for the CDR3: TGTGCCAGCAGCACACGGGACCCAAGGTCTCCAAAGACCCAGTACTTC. Protein product: CASSTRDPRSPKTQYF.

This clonotype was detected ten times or more. V gene TRBV12-3 or TRBV12-4 combines with J gene TRBJ2-2; D ambiguous. V lost 8 bases, J lost 6 bases, and 4 bases lay in between. The CDR3 extends over 10 amino acids. In DNA, the CDR3 is TGTGCCAGCGAAGCCGGGGAGCTGTTTTTT. As protein: CASEAGELFF.

This chain joins TRBV4-3 and TRBJ1-2; possible D gene TRBD1, 5 bases. Deletions cut 0 bases from V and 2 bases from J, with 10 bases between. The germline V gene has CDR1 LGHNA and CDR2 YSLEER. CDR3 length: 15 amino acids. CDR3 in amino acids: CASSQERSGNYGYTF. DNA for the CDR3: TGCGCCAGCAGCCAAGAAAGGTCAGGGAACTATGGCTACACCTTC.

This clonotype has ten or more counts. The chain joins TRBV7-2 to TRBJ2-3; 9 bases are a match to TRBD1. Germline lookup yields CDR1 SGHTA and CDR2 FQGNSA. V lost 0 bases to trimming and J lost 6 bases; unmatched junction nucleotides: 1. This CDR3 spans 14 amino acids. CDR3 in amino acids: CASSLAGQGDTQYF. The CDR3 nucleotides are TGTGCCAGCAGCTTAGCCGGACAGGGGGATACGCAGTATTTT.

This clonotype was detected only a few times. This rearrangement joins TRBV6-5 to TRBJ2-3, with 10 positions matching TRBD2. In germline, CDR1 is MNHEY, CDR2 SVGAGI. The junction had 5 bases not matched to a gene; V was cut back by 4 bases and J by 4 bases. The CDR3 loop spans 15 amino acids. The CDR3 DNA sequence: TGTGCCAGCAGTTCGGTAGCGGGGGGCCCAGATACGCAGTATTTT. Amino acids: CASSSVAGGPDTQYF.

In its sample, this clonotype was seen a few times. This chain connects TRBV2 to TRBJ2-3; maybe TRBD2 (5 bases). CDR1 is SNHLY and CDR2 is FYNNEI in the germline V gene. Trimming took 7 bases from V and 0 from J, leaving 8 bases between them. The CDR3 is 13 residues long. This CDR3 reads CASMRASTDTQYF. In nucleotides, the CDR3 is TGTGCCAGCATGCGGGCTAGCACAGATACGCAGTATTTT. The full variable domain, rest sourced from reference TRBV2 and TRBJ2-3, is EPEVTQTPSHQVTQMGQEVILRCVPISNHLYFYWYRQILGQKVEFLVSFYNNEISEKSEIFDDQFSVERPDGSNFTLKIRSTKLEDSAMYFCASMRASTDTQYFGPGTRLTVL.

This clonotype has ten or more counts. The chain recombines TRBV25-1 with TRBJ2-3, with 7 nucleotides matching TRBD1. Germline V gives CDR1 MGHDK, CDR2 SYGVNS. Unmatched junction bases numbered 4, after V lost 6 bases and J lost 1 base. The CDR3 runs to 14 residues. CDR3 amino acids: CASRRGTGTDTQYF. CDR3 sequence (DNA): TGTGCCAGCAGGAGGGGGACAGGCACAGATACGCAGTATTTT. Full variable domain (outside the CDR3, taken from reference TRBV25-1 and TRBJ2-3): EADIYQTPRYLVIGTGKKITLECSQTMGHDKMYWYQQDPGMELHLIHYSYGVNSTEKGDLSSESTVSRIRTEHFPLTLESARPSHTSQYLCASRRGTGTDTQYFGPGTRLTVL.

This clonotype was seen a few times. This rearrangement joins TRBV7-9 to TRBJ1-2, with 7 bases matching TRBD1. V shed 2 bases, J shed 1 base, and the junction held 16 bases outside the gene matches. The germline gives CDR1 SEHNR, CDR2 FQNEAQ (reference sequence). This CDR3 has 19 amino acids. The CDR3 DNA is TGTGCCAGCAGCTTACGGATCGGACAGGATCTCTCCTATAACTATGGCTACACCTTC. Translation: CASSLRIGQDLSYNYGYTF.

The chain uses TRBV7-9 and TRBJ2-4; TRBD2 aligns across 10 bases. Germline CDR1 and CDR2: SEHNR and FQNEAQ (reference sequence). The junction had 10 bases not matched to a gene; V was cut back by 2 bases and J by 0 bases. The CDR3 length is 19 residues. CDR3 coding DNA: TGTGCCAGCAGCTTAAAAACTAGCGGGGAACTTTTAGCCAAAAACATTCAGTACTTC. This translates into CASSLKTSGELLAKNIQYF.

This clonotype was counted between two and nine times. The chain joins TRBV20-1 to TRBJ1-1; D not resolved. Germline values: CDR1 DFQATT, CDR2 SNEGSKA (reference sequence). This CDR3 spans 13 amino acids. Between the trimmed V and J ends, which lost 3 bases and 0 bases, there was a span of 8 bases. The CDR3 DNA reads TGCAGTGCTAGGTCCGGTATGAACACTGAAGCTTTCTTT. This codes for CSARSGMNTEAFF.

This clonotype has a count of ten or more. The chain combines TRBV6-6 with TRBJ2-5, with 7 nucleotides matching TRBD2. Germline loops: CDR1 MNHNY, CDR2 SVGAGI (reference sequence). CDR3 length: 13 residues. The trim removed 6 bases at V and 2 bases at J, leaving 3 bases unmatched. The CDR3 region has the DNA TGTGCCAGCAGAGCGGGGTCGCAAGAGACCCAGTACTTC. This encodes CASRAGSQETQYF.

This chain connects TRBV6-5 to TRBJ2-3, with D hard to call. Trimming removed 6 bases at V and 0 bases at J, with 13 bases between. This CDR3 has 15 residues. CDR1 is MNHEY, CDR2 SVGAGI, per germline. Written as DNA, the CDR3 is TGTGCCAGCAGGAGAGAAAGACCAAGCACAGATACGCAGTATTTT. As protein: CASRRERPSTDTQYF.

This clonotype was detected a few times. The chain is built from TRBV24-1 and TRBJ2-5, with D unresolved. V gave up 4 bases and J gave up 0 bases, with 8 bases separating them. Germline V gives CDR1 KGHDR, CDR2 SFDVKD. The CDR3 has 14 amino acids. CDR3 sequence (DNA): TGTGCCACCAGTGAGTCGCAGGACCAAGAGACCCAGTACTTC. Protein: CATSESQDQETQYF.

The gene calls are TRBV5-1 and TRBJ1-1; 7 bases map to TRBD1. Trimming took 2 bases from V and 8 from J; bases not matched to a gene: 6. CDR3 length: 13 residues. Germline CDR1 SGHRS, CDR2 YFSETQ. The CDR3 DNA sequence: TGCGCCAGCAGCTTAGAGACAGGGAACGAAGCTTTCTTT. Encoded protein: CASSLETGNEAFF.

This sequence joins TRBV6-2 or TRBV6-3 and TRBJ2-2; 9 bases fit TRBD2. The germline CDR1 and CDR2 sequences are MNHEY and SVGEGT. The V gene end was trimmed by 2 bases and the J gene end by 3 bases; junction bases not matched to a gene: 7. The CDR3 is 17 amino acids. CDR3 DNA sequence: TGTGCCAGCAGTTACAATAGCGGGGGCGAATACACCGGGGAGCTGTTTTTT. Its translation is CASSYNSGGEYTGELFF.

The J gene is TRBJ2-3, the V gene TRBV10-3, with 7 bases fitting TRBD1. The CDR3 is made up of 15 amino acids. V shed 5 bases and J 2 bases; nucleotides not matched to a gene: 7. Germline assignment: CDR1 ENHRY and CDR2 SYGVKD. CDR3 nucleotide sequence: TGTGCCATCAGTTCCGGGACAGCCCACACAGATACGCAGTATTTT. Amino acid sequence: CAISSGTAHTDTQYF.

V is TRBV19 and J is TRBJ1-2; possibly TRBD1 for D (6 bases). CDR1 is LNHDA, CDR2 SQIVND, per germline (reference sequence). V was trimmed by 4 bases and J by 3 bases, leaving 18 bases between them. This CDR3 has 16 residues. This CDR3 is CASSRGQTLGDYGYTF. For the CDR3, the DNA is TGTGCCAGTAGTAGAGGACAGACCCTGGGGGACTATGGCTACACCTTC. The entire variable domain, with the rest obtained from reference TRBV19 and TRBJ1-2, is as follows: DGGITQSPKYLFRKEGQNVTLSCEQNLNHDAMYWYRQDPGQGLRLIYYSQIVNDFQKGDIAEGYSVSREKKESFPLTVTSAQKNPTAFYLCASSRGQTLGDYGYTFGSGTRLTVV.

This clonotype showed up many times. This chain connects TRBV29-1 to TRBJ2-3, with a tentative D call TRBD2 (7 bases). CDR1 and CDR2 from the germline V gene are SQVTM and ANQGSEA. The CDR3 sequence is 15 residues long. The ends were cut back, 2 bases at V and 6 bases at J, with 18 bases in the middle. Here the CDR3 reads CSVETGGHSGDTQYF. CDR3 coding DNA: TGCAGCGTTGAAACCGGGGGGCATTCGGGGGATACGCAGTATTTT.

This clonotype was seen many times. This chain joins TRBV9 and TRBJ2-2; D is perhaps TRBD1 (6 bases). V gave up 1 base and J gave up 4 bases, with 17 bases separating them. CDR3 length equals 17 residues. Germline CDR1 SGDLS, CDR2 YYNGEE. This CDR3 reads CASSVSSSGAFTGELFF. CDR3 nucleotide sequence: TGTGCCAGCAGCGTAAGCTCCTCAGGGGCATTCACCGGGGAGCTGTTTTTT. Full variable domain (outside the CDR3, taken from reference TRBV9 and TRBJ2-2): DSGVTQTPKHLITATGQRVTLRCSPRSGDLSVYWYQQSLDQGLQFLIQYYNGEERAKGNILERFSAQQFPDLHSELNLSSLELGDSALYFCASSVSSSGAFTGELFFGEGSRLTVL.

This clonotype was seen many times. The rearrangement joins TRBV6-6 to TRBJ2-5, with D unresolved. The V end lost 0 bases, the J end lost 5 bases, and 7 bases lay between the germline ends. The CDR3 runs to 13 residues. CDR1 is MNHNY, CDR2 SVGAGI, per germline (reference sequence). The CDR3 sequence is CASSYSAWETQYF. In DNA form, the CDR3 reads TGTGCCAGCAGTTACTCAGCTTGGGAGACCCAGTACTTC.

This clonotype was seen ten or more times. The V gene is TRBV12-3 or TRBV12-4, the J gene TRBJ2-3, with D possibly matching TRBD1 (5 bases). V gave up 6 bases and J gave up 1 base, with 11 bases separating them. The CDR3 covers 14 residues. In DNA form, the CDR3 reads TGTGCCAGCAGATCAGGGCTGGGCACAGATACGCAGTATTTT. Translation: CASRSGLGTDTQYF.

This clonotype came up many times. The chain combines TRBV7-8 with TRBJ2-1; D may be TRBD2 (6 bases). The CDR3 has 16 residues. In germline, CDR1 is SGHVS, CDR2 FQNEAQ. Trimming removed 1 base at V and 3 bases at J, with 13 bases between. CDR3 nucleotides: TGTGCCAGCAGCTTAGACCGGGGGTTGGGCTACAATGAGCAGTTCTTC. Protein sequence: CASSLDRGLGYNEQFF. Supplemented by reference TRBV7-8 and TRBJ2-1, the full variable domain reads GAGVSQSPRYKVAKRGQDVALRCDPISGHVSLFWYQQALGQGPEFLTYFQNEAQLDKSGLPSDRFFAERPEGSVSTLKIQRTQQEDSAVYLCASSLDRGLGYNEQFFGPGTRLTVL.

This clonotype has ten or more counts. The DNA of the CDR3 is TGCAGCGTTGTGGGGGATGAGCAGTTCTTC. Protein sequence: CSVVGDEQFF. This chain connects TRBV29-1 to TRBJ2-1; tentatively, D is TRBD1 or TRBD2 (5 bases each). This CDR3 contains 10 residues. V lost 4 bases, J lost 8 bases, and 6 bases lay in between. Looked up from germline, CDR1 is SQVTM and CDR2 is ANQGSEA.

This clonotype was recorded many times. The V gene is TRBV5-1, the J gene TRBJ2-3; TRBD2 matches at 10 bases. The J segment lost 2 bases and the V segment lost 3 bases, leaving 15 bases of the junction unmatched. The CDR3 length is 19 residues. CDR1 and CDR2 (germline): SGHRS, YFSETQ. Here the CDR3 DNA reads TGCGCCAGCAGCTCTTTCCCCTCCTCCCTAGCGGGGGACACAGATACGCAGTATTTT. Encoded protein: CASSSFPSSLAGDTDTQYF.

This clonotype is a singleton in its sample. The gene calls are TRBV5-4 and TRBJ2-6; D is unresolved. From germline, CDR1 is SGHNT and CDR2 YYREEE (reference sequence). The germline V and J ends were trimmed by 6 bases and 1 base, with 17 bases remaining between them. This CDR3 is 17 amino acids long. This CDR3 is CASTLGVKGSGANVLTF. CDR3 DNA sequence: TGTGCCAGCACCCTCGGAGTTAAAGGGTCTGGGGCCAACGTCCTGACTTTC.

The V gene is TRBV5-4, the J gene TRBJ1-2; D is undetermined. This CDR3 has 15 amino acids. Germline CDR1 and CDR2: SGHNT and YYREEE (reference sequence). Trimming removed 7 bases at V and 6 bases at J, with 22 bases between. The CDR3 region is CASASETKGRDGYTF. The DNA for the CDR3 is TGTGCCAGCGCGTCCGAGACTAAAGGTCGAGATGGCTACACCTTC.

The rearrangement links TRBV4-3 to TRBJ2-2; tentatively, D is TRBD1 or TRBD2 (6 bases each). V was trimmed by 0 bases and J by 4 bases, leaving 12 bases between them. Germline-derived CDR1 and CDR2 are LGHNA and YSLEER. The CDR3 has 16 amino acids. CDR3 nucleotide sequence: TGCGCCAGCAGCCAAGATCCGGGGGCGGGCACCGGGGAGCTGTTTTTT. Translated, it gives CASSQDPGAGTGELFF.

This clonotype was seen repeatedly, ten times or more. The gene calls are TRBV5-1 and TRBJ1-5; D perhaps matches TRBD1 (6 bases). There are 14 residues in the CDR3. CDR1 is SGHRS and CDR2 is YFSETQ in the germline V gene. The V and J ends lost 0 bases and 4 bases respectively, with 8 bases between them. The chain's CDR3 is CASSLVQGNQPQHF. For the CDR3, the DNA is TGCGCCAGCAGCTTGGTACAGGGAAATCAGCCCCAGCATTTT.

The CDR3 region has the DNA TGTGCCAGCAGAGACAGGGATGTAACAGATACGCAGTATTTT. Translating it yields CASRDRDVTDTQYF. The V call is TRBV5-5, the J call TRBJ2-3; 7 bases line up with TRBD1. This CDR3 has 14 amino acids. V was pared by 5 bases and J by 3 bases, with 6 bases of the junction left unmatched. Germline assignment: CDR1 SGHKS and CDR2 YYEKEE (reference sequence).

This clonotype was recorded many times. The chain couples TRBV7-9 to TRBJ2-5; no clear D gene. Looked up from germline, CDR1 is SEHNR and CDR2 is FQNEAQ (reference sequence). The germline V and J ends were trimmed by 8 bases and 5 bases, with 15 bases remaining between them. CDR3 length: 13 amino acids. CDR3 nucleotides: TGTGCCAGCGGATCTAGTGGCCGGGAGACCCAGTACTTC. This translates into CASGSSGRETQYF.

The gene calls are TRBV12-3 or TRBV12-4 and TRBJ2-5, with 9 bases fitting TRBD2. The CDR3 loop spans 14 amino acids. V was pared by 4 bases and J by 2 bases, with 2 bases of the junction left unmatched. The CDR3: CASSSRGGQETQYF. The CDR3 DNA is TGTGCCAGCAGTTCGCGGGGGGGACAAGAGACCCAGTACTTC.